Detailed here is one T cell receptor (beta chain). Its antigen is unknown. Noted time point: cycle 4 day 1 (C4D1), after 6 weeks of nivolumab. All the patients suffered relapse after autologous stem cell transplantation, and brentuximab vedotin exposure differed. This CDR3 has 15 residues. The V end was cut by 0 bases, the J end by 0 bases, with 10 bases between. Germline V gives CDR1 SGHNT, CDR2 YYREEE (reference sequence). These data originate in a study of PD-1 blockade in classical Hodgkin lymphoma. The study, taken as a whole, reports: Sources of repertoire differences remain undefined, possibly disease activity or prior therapy.

Method: immunoSEQ multiplex PCR; TCRdb's copy keeps in-frame clones and lacks some. The repertoire holds over 75,000 clones, approximately 90% seen once, with approximately 3% in the top ten. The receptor comes from a human donor with classical Hodgkin lymphoma. This sample comprised peripheral blood mononuclear cells (PBMCs), obtained before the fourth cycle of nivolumab. The rearrangement links TRBV5-4 to TRBJ2-7, with D unresolved. CDR3 sequence (DNA): TGTGCCAGCAGCTTGGCTTTCCAGAGCTCCTACGAGCAGTACTTC. Protein: CASSLAFQSSYEQYF.